Below are 16 T cell receptor beta chains sequenced from a single sample in a study of tumor-infiltrating lymphocytes in oesophageal squamous cell carcinoma. TCRdb analysed the PCR reads with MiXCR anew, one entry per CDR3 protein. This sample yields under 20,000 distinct CDR3 sequences, of which 30% to 45% are seen a single time; roughly a fifth belongs to the top ten. Material: esophageal tumor tissue. The origin of the receptors is a male donor with esophageal squamous cell carcinoma.

Only a few counts were recorded for this clonotype. The chain uses TRBV20-1 and TRBJ2-7, with D unclear. Germline V gene lookup returns CDR1 DFQATT and CDR2 SNEGSKA (reference sequence). Trimming took 4 bases from V and 7 from J, leaving 11 bases between them. The length of the CDR3 is 11 residues. CDR3 coding DNA: TGCAGTGCTACGGAGTCACGGGAGCAGTACTTC. It yields the protein CSATESREQYF.

This clonotype showed up many times. CDR3 DNA: TGTGCCAGCAGACTCACCGGGCGCAACGAGCAGTACTTC. Protein: CASRLTGRNEQYF. The V call is TRBV12-3 or TRBV12-4, the J call TRBJ2-7; D not resolved. CDR3 length equals 13 residues. The V end lost 6 bases, the J end lost 5 bases, and 14 bases lay between the germline ends.

Of note for this clonotype: A read error is likely, as this CDR3 ends without the conserved phenylalanine or tryptophan. The DNA is left out, because the CDR3 cannot be placed on it with certainty; the CDR3 is given as TCRdb lists it. The chain uses TRBV7-9 and TRBJ2-7; TRBD2 was called by the table and not checked on the DNA. The CDR3 is 13 residues long, ends included. The germline CDR1 and CDR2 sequences are SEHNR and FQNEAQ (reference sequence). The CDR3 loop is CASRRDYGYTFGS.

This clonotype was observed many times. The chain employs TRBV5-5 and TRBJ2-7; the D gene is possibly TRBD1 (6 bases). Between the trimmed V and J ends, which lost 2 bases and 2 bases, there was a span of 11 bases. Germline V gives CDR1 SGHKS, CDR2 YYEKEE (reference sequence). CDR3 size: 14 residues. CDR3 sequence reads: CASSLEGDTYEQYF. In nucleotides, the CDR3 is TGTGCCAGCAGCTTAGAGGGGGACACCTACGAGCAGTACTTC.

The chain has TRBV6-4 and TRBJ2-4, with 8 bases that match TRBD2. The J call may not be correct, given that the DNA end is closer to TRBJ2-1. Germline CDR1 reads MRHNA; CDR2 reads SNTAGT. The CDR3 covers 16 residues. The DNA of the CDR3 is TGTGCCATCAAGATGCGGGAGGACATGTCGAGCAATGAGCAGTTCTTC. Its protein product is CAIKMREDMSSNEQFF.

The chain has TRBV7-6 and TRBJ1-2; TRBD1 matches at 7 bases. With V trimmed by 5 bases and J by 4 bases, 4 bases remained unmatched. The CDR3 is made up of 13 amino acids. CDR1 SGHVS and CDR2 FNYEAQ come from the germline V gene. CDR3 DNA: TGTGCCAGCAGCAAAGGGGGCGTCTATGGCTACACCTTC. It yields the protein CASSKGGVYGYTF.

The chain combines TRBV25-1 with TRBJ2-7, with D possibly TRBD1 on 5 matching bases. The DNA end lines up better with TRBJ2-1; the J call may be wrong. This CDR3 has 15 residues. Germline V gene sequence: CDR1 MGHDK, CDR2 SYGVNS. CDR3 DNA: TGTGTCGACAGCATGTCGTGGATCACCTACAATGAGCAGTTCTTC. It specifies CVDSMSWITYNEQFF.

The CDR3 DNA sequence: TGCGCCAGCAGCCCCCGTCCCGGGACTAGCGGGATAAACACCGGGGAGCTGTTTTTT. The encoded protein is CASSPRPGTSGINTGELFF. The V call is TRBV4-1, the J call TRBJ2-2, with 13 bases that match TRBD2. Per germline, CDR1 MGHRA and CDR2 YSYEKL. The V gene end was trimmed by 4 bases and the J gene end by 2 bases; junction bases not matched to a gene: 10. The CDR3 has 19 residues.

This clonotype appeared a single time. This chain joins TRBV10-2 and TRBJ2-3; D might be TRBD2 (5 bases). V was trimmed by 7 bases and J by 0 bases, leaving 14 bases between them. The CDR3 length is 15 residues. Germline CDR1 and CDR2: WSHSY and SAAADI. The CDR3 here is CASTGRRTSTDTQYF. The CDR3 nucleotides read TGCGCCAGCACGGGTCGGCGGACTAGCACAGATACGCAGTATTTT.

This clonotype has only a few counts. V and J are TRBV7-3 and TRBJ2-1, with 10 bases lining up with TRBD2. With V trimmed by 1 base and J by 2 bases, 8 bases remained unmatched. The CDR3 loop spans 18 amino acids. Germline values: CDR1 SGHTA, CDR2 FQGTGA. CDR3 in amino acids: CASSLIPSGGQTYNEQFF. CDR3 sequence (DNA): TGTGCCAGCAGCTTAATCCCTAGCGGGGGCCAAACCTACAATGAGCAGTTCTTC.

In regard to this clonotype: Here the CDR3 omits its conserved ending phenylalanine or tryptophan, so a read error is the likely source. The DNA is left out, because the CDR3 cannot be placed on it with certainty; the CDR3 is given as TCRdb lists it. The chain carries TRBV23-1 and TRBJ2-5. TRBV23-1 is an ORF, and what it does is uncertain. The CDR3 spans 10 amino acids, including both terminal residues. This CDR3 reads CASSFYTFGS.

This clonotype came up many times. This sequence joins TRBV7-9 and TRBJ1-2; D remains ambiguous. CDR3 length equals 14 residues. Trimming cost V 1 base and J 5 bases, with 11 bases left between them. Per germline, CDR1 SEHNR and CDR2 FQNEAQ (reference sequence). The CDR3 is CASSLEVLGYGYTF. The CDR3 DNA reads TGTGCCAGCAGCTTAGAGGTTCTTGGGTATGGCTACACCTTC.

The gene calls are TRBV6-6 and TRBJ1-2, with D perhaps TRBD1 (6 bases). The CDR3 extends over 14 amino acids. In germline, CDR1 is MNHNY, CDR2 SVGAGI (reference sequence). Trimming pared 2 bases from V and 8 bases from J, leaving 15 bases between. The CDR3 DNA follows: TGTGCCAGCAGTTACCAAGGGGGGGGTGGAGGCTACACCTTC. Translation gives CASSYQGGGGGYTF.

A note on this clonotype: No conserved phenylalanine or tryptophan ends this CDR3, so it is likely a read error. It is unclear where the CDR3 begins or ends on the DNA, so no DNA is shown, and the CDR3 is as TCRdb lists it. The V call is TRBV6-1, the J call TRBJ2-7; no check of the table's D call, TRBD1, against the DNA was made. The CDR3 adds up to 16 amino acids, both ends counted. Germline V gene sequence: CDR1 MNHNS, CDR2 SASEGT. The CDR3 sequence: CASTLGTARYGYTFGS.

Ten or more counts support this clonotype. The rearrangement uses TRBV10-3 and TRBJ2-7, with 7 bases identical to TRBD1. CDR1 is ENHRY, CDR2 SYGVKD, per germline. The CDR3 contains 13 residues. The J segment lost 5 bases and the V segment lost 6 bases, leaving 7 bases of the junction unmatched. CDR3 sequence (DNA): TGTGCCATCAGAGCAGGACAGGCTGACGAGCAGTACTTC. The encoded protein is CAIRAGQADEQYF.

This clonotype is termed medium-sized. Germline and junction disagree at one end, which may indicate a read error. DNA of the CDR3: TGTGCCAGCAGCTTAATGGCAGGGGTAAATTCACCCCTCCACTTC. Translation: CASSLMAGVNSPLHF. The chain employs TRBV7-2 and TRBJ2-7; D is perhaps TRBD1 (6 bases). CDR1 and CDR2 (germline): SGHTA, FQGNSA. CDR3 length: 15 amino acids.